The 15 T cell receptor beta chains listed next were all sequenced from one sample in a study of control samples from healthy donors and cancer patients. The method was immunoSEQ multiplex PCR; TCRdb's version includes in-frame clones alone and lacks a portion of them. The sample consists of about 55,000 clones, 88% of them appearing once. What was sequenced was blood. These receptors were collected from a man in his fifties or sixties in good health.

J is TRBJ1-2 and V is TRBV6-1, with D hard to call. Germline CDR1 reads MNHNS; CDR2 reads SASEGT. V was clipped by 3 bases and J by 6 bases, with 14 bases between them. The CDR3 runs 14 residues. This CDR3 reads CASSEILTADGYTF. The CDR3 DNA follows: TGTGCCAGCAGTGAGATCCTCACCGCGGATGGCTACACCTTC.

The chain is built from TRBV6-5 and TRBJ2-2; 8 bases fit TRBD1. CDR3 size: 15 residues. Germline lookup yields CDR1 MNHEY and CDR2 SVGAGI. V gave up 11 bases and J gave up 3 bases; unmatched junction bases: 11. This chain's CDR3 is CASNAGQGYTGELFF. CDR3 coding DNA: TGTGCCTCTAACGCCGGACAGGGTTACACCGGGGAGCTGTTTTTT.

The gene calls are TRBV7-9 and TRBJ2-1; 7 nucleotides agree with TRBD1. Trimming took 5 bases from V and 6 from J; bases not matched to a gene: 10. The germline CDR1 and CDR2 sequences are SEHNR and FQNEAQ (reference sequence). The CDR3 is 15 amino acids. CDR3 amino acids: CASSLGQAWGNEQFF. CDR3 DNA: TGTGCCAGCAGCCTCGGACAGGCTTGGGGCAATGAGCAGTTCTTC.

The chain recombines TRBV5-6 with TRBJ2-2, with D possibly TRBD2 on 6 matching bases. The V gene lost 0 bases and the J gene lost 7 bases, with 10 bases spanning the gap. The germline V gene has CDR1 SGHDT and CDR2 YYEEEE. The CDR3 is made up of 14 amino acids. CDR3 protein: CASSLAGGIGELFF. In DNA, the CDR3 is TGTGCCAGCAGCTTGGCCGGGGGAATCGGGGAGCTGTTTTTT.

This clone was observed once. The chain employs TRBV19 and TRBJ1-4; TRBD1 agrees at 8 bases. With 5 bases clipped from V and 5 bases from J, the junction kept 19 bases outside the gene matches. From germline, CDR1 is LNHDA and CDR2 SQIVND (reference sequence). The CDR3 is made up of 19 amino acids. CDR3 loop: CASSLMGDRPLSGNEKLFF. The DNA of the CDR3 is TGTGCCAGTAGTCTCATGGGGGACAGGCCGTTGAGTGGGAATGAAAAACTGTTTTTT.

This clone appeared a single time. This sequence joins TRBV27 and TRBJ2-7; TRBD1 matches 7 bases. Germline assignment: CDR1 MNHEY and CDR2 SMNVEV (reference sequence). The ends lost 7 bases at V and 13 bases at J; junction bases unmatched: 10. There are 11 residues in the CDR3. The CDR3 sequence: CASKLAGQDYF. The CDR3 nucleotides read TGTGCCAGCAAGCTCGCCGGACAGGACTACTTC.

V is TRBV24-1 and J is TRBJ2-2, with TRBD1 identical over 8 bases. The length of the CDR3 is 16 residues. Looked up from germline, CDR1 is KGHDR and CDR2 is SFDVKD. V lost 0 bases, J lost 2 bases, and 1 base stayed unmatched. In DNA form, the CDR3 reads TGTGCCACCAGTGATTTGGACAGGGGAAACACCGGGGAGCTGTTTTTT. Translating gives CATSDLDRGNTGELFF.

The chain links TRBV18 to TRBJ2-3, with no clear D. The germline V and J ends were trimmed by 3 bases and 2 bases, with 12 bases remaining between them. CDR3 length equals 15 residues. The germline V gene encodes CDR1 KGHSH and CDR2 LQKENI. CDR3 sequence: CASSPTVGTTDTQYF. For the CDR3, the DNA is TGTGCCAGCTCACCGACGGTAGGCACCACAGATACGCAGTATTTT. The full variable domain, completed using reference TRBV18 and TRBJ2-3, is NAGVMQNPRHLVRRRGQEARLRCSPMKGHSHVYWYRQLPEEGLKFMVYLQKENIIDESGMPKERFSAEFPKEGPSILRIQQVVRGDSAAYFCASSPTVGTTDTQYFGPGTRLTVL.

The J gene is TRBJ1-5, the V gene TRBV7-9; D uncertain. Germline values: CDR1 SEHNR, CDR2 FQNEAQ (reference sequence). This CDR3 is 13 amino acids long. Trimming stripped 6 bases from V and 5 bases from J, with 11 bases between. This CDR3 reads CASSPIGDQPQHF. DNA of the CDR3: TGTGCCAGCAGTCCAATTGGGGATCAGCCCCAGCATTTT. The complete variable domain, with remaining parts taken from reference TRBV7-9 and TRBJ1-5, reads DTGVSQNPRHKITKRGQNVTFRCDPISEHNRLYWYRQTLGQGPEFLTYFQNEAQLEKSRLLSDRFSAERPKGSFSTLEIQRTEQGDSAMYLCASSPIGDQPQHFGDGTRLSIL.

The chain has TRBV3-1 (or the pseudogene TRBV3-2) and TRBJ2-3, with a weak D call TRBD2 (5 bases). The CDR3 spans 15 residues. From germline, CDR1 is LGHDT and CDR2 YNNKEL (reference sequence). Trimming removed 5 bases at V and 4 bases at J, with 16 bases between. CDR3 region: CASSLLTGIADTQYF. DNA of the CDR3: TGTGCCAGCAGCTTGCTCACGGGGATCGCAGATACGCAGTATTTT.

This chain uses TRBV19 with TRBJ1-6, with TRBD1 identical over 7 bases. V lost 8 bases and J lost 1; bases outside the gene matches: 5. The CDR3 covers 15 residues. From germline, CDR1 is LNHDA and CDR2 SQIVND (reference sequence). The CDR3, as DNA: TGTGCCAGTGCCGAGGGGGCATCCTATAATTCACCCCTCCACTTT. Its protein product is CASAEGASYNSPLHF.

V gene TRBV7-9 combines with J gene TRBJ1-5; D not certain. Looked up from germline, CDR1 is SEHNR and CDR2 is FQNEAQ (reference sequence). There are 15 residues in the CDR3. V lost 1 base and J 3 bases, leaving 10 bases between the germline ends. The CDR3 nucleotides are TGTGCCAGCAGCTTAGGGGGTTTTGTCAATCAGCCCCAGCATTTT. This sequence encodes CASSLGGFVNQPQHF.

V and J are TRBV28 and TRBJ1-3, with D hard to call. Germline CDR1 reads MDHEN; CDR2 reads SYDVKM. Trimming pared 5 bases from V and 8 bases from J, leaving 10 bases between. The CDR3 is 12 residues long. CDR3 region: CASSVLSHTIYF. The DNA of the CDR3 is TGTGCCAGCAGTGTCCTTTCACACACCATATATTTT.

DNA for the CDR3: TGTGCCAGCAGCCCCCTTGGGGGAGGGGGAAGGACCCAGTACTTC. Its translation is CASSPLGGGGRTQYF. The V and J genes are TRBV6-5 and TRBJ2-5, with D tentatively TRBD2 (7 bases). Germline-derived CDR1 and CDR2 are MNHEY and SVGAGI. The V end was cut by 6 bases, the J end by 7 bases, with 21 bases between. This CDR3 contains 15 residues.

The chain carries TRBV7-9 and TRBJ2-1, with D possibly called TRBD1 or TRBD2 (6 bases each). V lost 0 bases and J 6 bases, leaving 12 bases between the germline ends. CDR3 length equals 15 residues. Germline V gene sequence: CDR1 SEHNR, CDR2 FQNEAQ (reference sequence). CDR3 region: CASSLALGGGNEQFF. Written as DNA, the CDR3 is TGTGCCAGCAGCTTAGCCCTCGGAGGGGGCAATGAGCAGTTCTTC.